This passage covers 21 T cell receptor beta chains from one sample sequenced in a study of neurological immune-mediated disorders. TCRdb processed the 5' RACE reads anew with MiXCR; each CDR3 protein has one entry. In the table there are around 100,000 distinct CDR3 sequences, 10% to 14% of which are singletons. Time point in this sample: longitudinal time-point 3. The sample comprised PBMCs. The receptors stem from a female donor with HTLV-1-associated myelopathy (HAM/TSP).

This clonotype was picked up many times. This chain uses TRBV6-5 with TRBJ1-6; 10 bases map to TRBD1. J was trimmed by 10 bases and V by 6 bases; bases with no gene match: 9. Per germline, CDR1 MNHEY and CDR2 SVGAGI. The CDR3 extends over 15 amino acids. CDR3 sequence reads: CASSLMTGGRSPLHF. CDR3 bases: TGTGCCAGCAGCCTGATGACAGGGGGCAGATCACCCCTCCACTTT.

This clonotype was seen many times. The rearrangement links TRBV5-1 to TRBJ1-1, with TRBD1 identical over 7 bases. Germline values: CDR1 SGHRS, CDR2 YFSETQ. Losses at the gene ends were 4 bases for V and 0 bases for J; bases not matched to a gene: 6. The CDR3 runs 15 residues. The CDR3 bases are TGCGCCAGCAGCGTGGGACAGCTGATGAACACTGAAGCTTTCTTT. It translates to CASSVGQLMNTEAFF.

This clonotype was seen many times. The chain carries TRBV19 and TRBJ1-1; D is unclear. Per germline, CDR1 LNHDA and CDR2 SQIVND (reference sequence). The CDR3 is 13 residues long. V was clipped by 2 bases and J by 3 bases, with 7 bases between them. CDR3 DNA: TGTGCCAGTAGTATACAGGCGGACACTGAAGCTTTCTTT. As protein: CASSIQADTEAFF.

The sample holds one count of this clonotype. A junction end diverges from the germline sequence, so it may reflect a read error. The chain has TRBV25-1 and TRBJ2-2; perhaps TRBD2 as D (5 bases). Germline loops: CDR1 MGHDK, CDR2 SYGVNS. The CDR3 spans 14 residues. CDR3 in amino acids: CASSEFQNTGEPFF. The CDR3 nucleotides are TGTGCCAGCAGTGAATTCCAGAACACTGGGGAGCCGTTTTTT.

The chain carries TRBV7-3 and TRBJ2-2, with 7 bases matching TRBD1. CDR1 is SGHTA, CDR2 FQGTGA, per germline. Losses at the gene ends were 2 bases for V and 4 bases for J; bases not matched to a gene: 10. This CDR3 comprises 17 residues. The CDR3 spells CASSLDREVVRTGELFF. CDR3 in DNA: TGTGCCAGCAGCTTAGACAGGGAAGTCGTGCGCACCGGGGAGCTGTTTTTT.

This clonotype was seen at least ten times. The genes are TRBV20-1 and TRBJ2-3; TRBD2 aligns across 12 bases. CDR3 length: 12 residues. The germline CDR1 and CDR2 sequences are DFQATT and SNEGSKA (reference sequence). CDR3 sequence reads: CSPEQGLAGPYF. Written as DNA, the CDR3 is TGCAGCCCTGAGCAGGGACTAGCGGGCCCGTATTTT.

This clonotype was seen ten or more times. The chain combines TRBV20-1 with TRBJ1-5; D might be TRBD1 (6 bases). Germline CDR1 reads DFQATT; CDR2 reads SNEGSKA (reference sequence). Trimming removed 6 bases from V and 2 bases from J, with 8 bases in between. The CDR3 spans 12 residues. The CDR3 sequence: CSANRGNQPQHF. The CDR3 DNA reads as TGCAGTGCGAACAGGGGCAATCAGCCCCAGCATTTT.

This clonotype appeared many times. This chain connects TRBV7-8 to TRBJ1-2; 9 bases align to TRBD1. The CDR3 consists of 15 residues. Per the germline V gene, CDR1 is SGHVS and CDR2 is FQNEAQ. The J segment lost 6 bases and the V segment lost 4 bases, leaving 9 bases of the junction unmatched. The CDR3 DNA sequence: TGTGCCAGCAGCTCCCAATTCCGGGACAGGGATGGCTACACCTTC. This sequence encodes CASSSQFRDRDGYTF.

This clonotype was observed at least ten times. CDR3 DNA sequence: TGCGCCAGCAGCTTGTTGGGACCGAGCTCTGGAAACACCATATATTTT. Protein sequence: CASSLLGPSSGNTIYF. This sequence joins TRBV5-1 and TRBJ1-3, with D tentatively TRBD1 (5 bases). Trimming pared 1 base from V and 0 bases from J, leaving 11 bases between. Germline loops: CDR1 SGHRS, CDR2 YFSETQ. The CDR3 is 16 amino acids.

This clonotype has at least ten counts. This chain uses TRBV29-1 with TRBJ1-5, with a weak D call TRBD1 (5 bases). Germline values: CDR1 SQVTM, CDR2 ANQGSEA. CDR3 length: 13 residues. V was clipped by 6 bases and J by 3 bases, with 12 bases between them. CDR3 sequence (DNA): TGCAGCGTAGGGGACGGGATCAATCAGCCCCAGCATTTT. Amino acids: CSVGDGINQPQHF.

This clonotype occurred many times. The chain joins TRBV28 to TRBJ2-1; perhaps TRBD1 as D (6 bases). Germline assignment: CDR1 MDHEN and CDR2 SYDVKM. Trimming cost V 6 bases and J 2 bases, with 14 bases left between them. This CDR3 region has 15 residues. The chain's CDR3 is CASSPFRGAYNEQFF. The CDR3 DNA follows: TGTGCCAGCAGCCCATTCAGGGGCGCCTACAATGAGCAGTTCTTC.

The rearrangement links TRBV12-3 or TRBV12-4 to TRBJ2-3, with TRBD1 matching over 9 bases. Trimming cost V 3 bases and J 3 bases; bases outside gene matches: 1. The CDR3 has 14 residues. Here the CDR3 DNA reads TGTGCCAGCAGTTTTGGGACAGGGACAGATACGCAGTATTTT. Its translation is CASSFGTGTDTQYF.

This clonotype was picked up many times. The gene calls are TRBV12-3 or TRBV12-4 and TRBJ2-6, with TRBD1 identical over 7 bases. This CDR3 has 17 residues. Unmatched junction bases numbered 11, after V lost 7 bases and J lost 2 bases. The CDR3 DNA reads as TGTGCCAGCACCTTAGGGGGCCCGTTAGCTGGGGCCAACGTCCTGACTTTC. This gives the protein CASTLGGPLAGANVLTF.

This clonotype has a count of ten or more. The chain recombines TRBV9 with TRBJ1-4; TRBD1 might be the D (6 bases). Germline V gives CDR1 SGDLS, CDR2 YYNGEE. The CDR3 is 15 residues long. Trimming took off 0 bases at V and 6 bases at J, with 12 bases between the two ends. The CDR3 bases are TGTGCCAGCAGCGTAGAGGGGGACACCTATGAAAAACTGTTTTTT. It encodes CASSVEGDTYEKLFF.

The chain recombines TRBV5-1 with TRBJ2-5, with 8 nucleotides matching TRBD1. Germline CDR1 SGHRS, CDR2 YFSETQ. The junction had 11 bases not matched to a gene; V was cut back by 3 bases and J by 1 base. This CDR3 comprises 17 residues. The CDR3 sequence: CASSSRPGQDRQETQYF. The CDR3 DNA sequence: TGCGCCAGCAGCTCTCGACCGGGACAGGATCGCCAAGAGACCCAGTACTTC. Full variable domain (outside the CDR3, taken from reference TRBV5-1 and TRBJ2-5): KAGVTQTPRYLIKTRGQQVTLSCSPISGHRSVSWYQQTPGQGLQFLFEYFSETQRNKGNFPGRFSGRQFSNSRSEMNVSTLELGDSALYLCASSSRPGQDRQETQYFGPGTRLLVL.

This clonotype has a count of ten or more. This sequence joins TRBV9 and TRBJ2-1; unclear D gene. Germline V gives CDR1 SGDLS, CDR2 YYNGEE. V shed 0 bases and J shed 10 bases, with 8 bases lying between them. CDR3 length equals 12 residues. The CDR3 DNA sequence: TGTGCCAGCAGCGTAGAATCGACCGAGCAGTTCTTC. This codes for CASSVESTEQFF.

The rearrangement links TRBV12-3 or TRBV12-4 to TRBJ2-7, with TRBD1 as a possible D gene (6 bases). The V and J ends lost 7 bases and 4 bases respectively, with 17 bases between them. The CDR3 length is 14 residues. The CDR3 sequence is CASTEQGSGYEQYF. The CDR3 coding sequence is TGTGCCAGCACCGAACAGGGAAGTGGGTACGAGCAGTACTTC.

This clonotype was found many times. J is TRBJ2-1 and V is TRBV20-1; 8 bases line up with TRBD1. This CDR3 is 14 amino acids long. Per germline, CDR1 DFQATT and CDR2 SNEGSKA (reference sequence). V gave up 2 bases and J gave up 7 bases; unmatched junction bases: 7. This CDR3 reads CSARPRTGRNEQFF. CDR3 nucleotides: TGCAGTGCTAGACCTCGGACAGGGCGGAATGAGCAGTTCTTC.

This clonotype occurred many times. This chain uses TRBV12-3 or TRBV12-4 with TRBJ2-3, with 11 bases fitting TRBD2. The CDR3 extends over 17 amino acids. J gave up 2 bases and V 3 bases, and 7 bases lay outside the gene matches. The CDR3 nucleotides read TGTGCCAGCAGTTTCACCGCGACTAGCGGGGACACAGATACGCAGTATTTT. Translating it yields CASSFTATSGDTDTQYF.

Worth noting for this clonotype: A much bigger clone sits one base away, suggesting this may be a read error. The chain links TRBV3-1 to TRBJ2-3, with TRBD2 matching 7 bases. Germline CDR1 and CDR2: LGHDT and YNNKEL (reference sequence). The CDR3 is 16 residues long. CDR3 in amino acids: CASSPSGGLSTDMQYF. CDR3 coding DNA: TGTGCCAGCAGCCCTAGCGGCGGCTTGAGCACAGATATGCAGTATTTT.

This clonotype was seen ten or more times. The DNA for the CDR3 is TGTGCCAGCAGGGCAGTCCCCCCCCCGGCCCAGTACTTC. Translation: CASRAVPPPAQYF. This chain joins TRBV6-1 and TRBJ2-5; D uncertain. V lost 6 bases and J lost 9, with 17 bases in between. The CDR3 is 13 amino acids. Germline V gene sequence: CDR1 MNHNS, CDR2 SASEGT.